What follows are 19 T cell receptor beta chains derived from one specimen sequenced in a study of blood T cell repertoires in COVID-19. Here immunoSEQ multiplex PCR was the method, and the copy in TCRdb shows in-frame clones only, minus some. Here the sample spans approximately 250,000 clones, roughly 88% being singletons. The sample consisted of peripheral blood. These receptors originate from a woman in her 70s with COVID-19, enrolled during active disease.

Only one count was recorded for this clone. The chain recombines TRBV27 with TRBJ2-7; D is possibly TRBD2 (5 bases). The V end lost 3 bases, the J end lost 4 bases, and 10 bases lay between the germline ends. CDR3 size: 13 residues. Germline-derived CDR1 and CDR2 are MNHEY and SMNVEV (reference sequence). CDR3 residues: CASSFNREYEQYF. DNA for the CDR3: TGTGCCAGCAGTTTCAACCGGGAATACGAGCAGTACTTC.

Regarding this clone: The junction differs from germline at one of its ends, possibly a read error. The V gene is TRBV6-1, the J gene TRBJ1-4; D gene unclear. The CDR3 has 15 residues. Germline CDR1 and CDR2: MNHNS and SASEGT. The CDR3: CASSEARSTNEKLFF. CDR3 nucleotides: TGTGCCAGCAGTGAAGCGCGGTCAACGAATGAAAAACTGTTTTTT.

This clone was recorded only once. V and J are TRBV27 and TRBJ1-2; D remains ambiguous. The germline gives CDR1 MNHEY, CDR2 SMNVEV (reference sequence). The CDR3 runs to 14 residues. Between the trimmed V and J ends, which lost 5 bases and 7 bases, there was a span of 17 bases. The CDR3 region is CASSPLVGSGGYTF. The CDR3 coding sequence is TGTGCCAGCAGTCCCCTCGTGGGTTCGGGTGGCTACACCTTC.

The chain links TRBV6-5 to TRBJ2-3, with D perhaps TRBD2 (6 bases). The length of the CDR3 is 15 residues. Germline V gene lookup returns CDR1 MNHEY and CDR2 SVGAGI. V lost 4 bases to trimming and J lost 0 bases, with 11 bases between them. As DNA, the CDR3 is TGTGCCAGCAGTTTTCTCGGGGGAAGCACAGATACGCAGTATTTT. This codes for CASSFLGGSTDTQYF.

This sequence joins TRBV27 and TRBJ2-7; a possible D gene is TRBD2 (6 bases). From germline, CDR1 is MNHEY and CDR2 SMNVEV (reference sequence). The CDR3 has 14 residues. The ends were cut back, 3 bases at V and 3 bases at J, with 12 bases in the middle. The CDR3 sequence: CASSFTGLSYEQYF. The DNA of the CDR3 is TGTGCCAGCAGTTTTACGGGACTGAGCTACGAGCAGTACTTC.

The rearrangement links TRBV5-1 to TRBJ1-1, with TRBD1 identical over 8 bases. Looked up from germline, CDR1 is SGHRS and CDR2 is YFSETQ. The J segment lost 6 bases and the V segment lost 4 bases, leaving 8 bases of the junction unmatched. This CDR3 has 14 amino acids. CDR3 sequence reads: CASSRGQGSAEAFF. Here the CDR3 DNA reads TGCGCCAGCAGCCGAGGACAGGGTTCGGCTGAAGCTTTCTTT.

CDR3 in DNA: TGCGCCAGCAGAAGCGGGAATGAGCAGTTCTTC. Translation gives CASRSGNEQFF. The chain has TRBV5-1 and TRBJ2-1; D might be TRBD2 (6 bases). There are 11 residues in the CDR3. Germline V gene sequence: CDR1 SGHRS, CDR2 YFSETQ. The V gene lost 5 bases and the J gene lost 7 bases, with 7 bases spanning the gap.

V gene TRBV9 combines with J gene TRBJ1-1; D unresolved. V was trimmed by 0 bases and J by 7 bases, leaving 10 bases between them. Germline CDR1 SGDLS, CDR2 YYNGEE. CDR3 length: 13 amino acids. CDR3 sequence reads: CASSVDGPGEAFF. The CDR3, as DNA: TGTGCCAGCAGCGTAGACGGTCCGGGTGAAGCTTTCTTT.

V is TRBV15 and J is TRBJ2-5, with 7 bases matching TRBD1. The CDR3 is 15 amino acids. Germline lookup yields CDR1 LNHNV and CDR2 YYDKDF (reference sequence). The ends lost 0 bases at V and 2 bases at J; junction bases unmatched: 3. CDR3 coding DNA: TGTGCCACCAGCAGAGAACGACAGGGACAAGAGACCCAGTACTTC. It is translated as CATSRERQGQETQYF.

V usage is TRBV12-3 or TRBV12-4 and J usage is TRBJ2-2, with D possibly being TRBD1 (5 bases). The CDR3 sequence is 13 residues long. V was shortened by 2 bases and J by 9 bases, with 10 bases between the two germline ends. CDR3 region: CASSLMQGRELFF. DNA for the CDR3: TGTGCCAGCAGTTTAATGCAGGGCAGGGAGCTGTTTTTT.

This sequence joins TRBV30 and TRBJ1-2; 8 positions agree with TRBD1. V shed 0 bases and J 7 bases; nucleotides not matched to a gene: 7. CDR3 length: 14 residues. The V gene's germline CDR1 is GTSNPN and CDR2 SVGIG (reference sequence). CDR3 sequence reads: CAWSVQGAFLGYTF. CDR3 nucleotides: TGTGCCTGGAGTGTCCAGGGGGCCTTTCTTGGCTACACCTTC.

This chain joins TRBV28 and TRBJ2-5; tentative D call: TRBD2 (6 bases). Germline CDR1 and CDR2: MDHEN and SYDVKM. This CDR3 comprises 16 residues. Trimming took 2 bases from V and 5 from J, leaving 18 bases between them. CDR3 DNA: TGTGCCAGCAGTTTAAGGTCGGGAGTAATGGTGGAGACCCAGTACTTC. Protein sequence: CASSLRSGVMVETQYF. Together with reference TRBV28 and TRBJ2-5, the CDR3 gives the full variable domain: DVKVTQSSRYLVKRTGEKVFLECVQDMDHENMFWYRQDPGLGLRLIYFSYDVKMKEKGDIPEGYSVSREKKERFSLILESASTNQTSMYLCASSLRSGVMVETQYFGPGTRLLVL.

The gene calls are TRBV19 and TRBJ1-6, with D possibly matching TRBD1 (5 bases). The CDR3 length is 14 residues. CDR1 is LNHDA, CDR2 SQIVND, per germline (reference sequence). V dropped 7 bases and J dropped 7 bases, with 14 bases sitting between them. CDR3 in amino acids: CASKDRGINSPLHF. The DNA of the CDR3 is TGTGCCAGTAAGGATCGGGGGATCAATTCACCCCTCCACTTT.

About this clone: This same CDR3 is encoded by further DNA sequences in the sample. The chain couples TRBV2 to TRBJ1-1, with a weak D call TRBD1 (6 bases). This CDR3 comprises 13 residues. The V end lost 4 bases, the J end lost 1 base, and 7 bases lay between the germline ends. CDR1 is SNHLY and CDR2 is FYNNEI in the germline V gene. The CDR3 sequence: CASSVQGNTEAFF. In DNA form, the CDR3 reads TGTGCCAGCAGTGTACAGGGGAACACTGAAGCTTTCTTT.

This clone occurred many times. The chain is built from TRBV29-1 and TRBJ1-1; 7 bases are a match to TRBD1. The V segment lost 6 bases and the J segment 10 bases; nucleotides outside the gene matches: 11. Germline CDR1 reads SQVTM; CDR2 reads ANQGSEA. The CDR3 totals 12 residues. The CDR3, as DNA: TGCAGCGTCAAACAGGGGAATCATGCAGCTTTCTTT. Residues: CSVKQGNHAAFF. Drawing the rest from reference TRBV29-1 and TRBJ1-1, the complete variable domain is SAVISQKPSRDICQRGTSLTIQCQVDSQVTMMFWYRQQPGQSLTLIATANQGSEATYESGFVIDKFPISRPNLTFSTLTVSNMSPEDSSIYLCSVKQGNHAAFFGQGTRLTVV.

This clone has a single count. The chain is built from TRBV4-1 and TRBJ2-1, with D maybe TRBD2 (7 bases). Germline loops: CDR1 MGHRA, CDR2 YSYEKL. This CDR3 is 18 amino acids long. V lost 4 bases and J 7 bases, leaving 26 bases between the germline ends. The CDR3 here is CASSPQAGGGGGGNEQFF. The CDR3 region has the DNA TGCGCCAGCAGCCCCCAAGCTGGGGGCGGTGGGGGGGGAAATGAGCAGTTCTTC.

CDR3 sequence reads: CAWQINSGTGGGYTF. CDR3 nucleotide sequence: TGTGCCTGGCAAATTAACTCCGGGACAGGGGGTGGCTACACCTTC. The V gene is TRBV30, the J gene TRBJ1-2; 11 nucleotides agree with TRBD1. CDR3 length: 15 residues. CDR1 is GTSNPN, CDR2 SVGIG, per germline (reference sequence). The V and J ends lost 5 bases and 7 bases, in that order; junction bases with no gene match: 12.

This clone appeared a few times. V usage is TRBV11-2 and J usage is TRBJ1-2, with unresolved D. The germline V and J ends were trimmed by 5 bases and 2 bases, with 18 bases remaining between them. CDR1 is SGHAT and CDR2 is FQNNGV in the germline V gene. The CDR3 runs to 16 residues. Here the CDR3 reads CASSLLAGNPNYGYTF. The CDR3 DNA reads TGTGCCAGCAGCCTCCTCGCGGGGAACCCAAACTATGGCTACACCTTC.

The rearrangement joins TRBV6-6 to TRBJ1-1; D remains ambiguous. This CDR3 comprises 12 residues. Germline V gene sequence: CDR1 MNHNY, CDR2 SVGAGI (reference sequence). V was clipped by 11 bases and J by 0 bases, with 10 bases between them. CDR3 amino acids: CAACGVNTEAFF. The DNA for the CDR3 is TGTGCCGCATGCGGGGTGAACACTGAAGCTTTCTTT.